The 24 T cell receptor beta chains below were found in one sample sequenced in a study of shared clonotypes between healthy human individuals. Only in-frame clones appear in the TCRdb table, and some are missing; sequencing was by immunoSEQ multiplex PCR. This table has about 820,000 clones, about 92% appearing once. The naive CD8 population came from CD45RO-negative cells selected for CCR7, without terminally differentiated effector memory CD45RA+ cells. Material: naive CD8+ T cells sorted from blood. The receptors here all came from a man aged 25-40 years in good health.

CDR3 residues: CSVEEGTGAKTQYF. DNA for the CDR3: TGCAGCGTTGAAGAGGGGACAGGGGCGAAGACCCAGTACTTC. The rearrangement links TRBV29-1 to TRBJ2-5, with 10 bases lining up with TRBD1. With 0 bases clipped from V and 6 bases from J, the junction kept 4 bases outside the gene matches. Germline CDR1 SQVTM, CDR2 ANQGSEA. The CDR3 length is 14 residues.

The chain uses TRBV19 and TRBJ2-7; TRBD2 agrees at 12 bases. V lost 5 bases and J lost 3; bases outside the gene matches: 14. This CDR3 has 18 residues. Germline V gives CDR1 LNHDA, CDR2 SQIVND (reference sequence). CDR3 bases: TGTGCCAGTAGTGCGGTTGCTAGCGGGAGGGCGGGGAGCTACGAGCAGTACTTC. Its translation is CASSAVASGRAGSYEQYF.

V usage is TRBV27 and J usage is TRBJ1-1, with D possibly TRBD1 on 6 matching bases. CDR3 length equals 14 residues. Looked up from germline, CDR1 is MNHEY and CDR2 is SMNVEV (reference sequence). The V and J ends lost 5 bases and 1 base respectively, with 11 bases between them. In nucleotides, the CDR3 is TGTGCCAGCAGTCAATTGGGACAGAACACTGAAGCTTTCTTT. It specifies CASSQLGQNTEAFF.

This clone was seen once. The rearrangement uses TRBV7-9 and TRBJ2-1; unclear D gene. V lost 4 bases and J lost 5, with 18 bases in between. Germline V CDR1 and CDR2: SEHNR, FQNEAQ (reference sequence). The CDR3 is made up of 16 amino acids. The chain's CDR3 is CASSSPLSAFNNEQFF. The DNA for the CDR3 is TGTGCCAGCAGCTCTCCTCTCAGTGCGTTTAACAATGAGCAGTTCTTC.

V and J are TRBV7-9 and TRBJ2-7, with 8 bases identical to TRBD2. This CDR3 comprises 16 residues. Germline-derived CDR1 and CDR2 are SEHNR and FQNEAQ (reference sequence). V was pared by 6 bases and J by 4 bases, with 14 bases of the junction left unmatched. The CDR3 region has the DNA TGTGCCAGCAGTGGAATTCCAGCGGGAGTTGCGTACGAGCAGTACTTC. It translates to CASSGIPAGVAYEQYF.

The V and J genes are TRBV6-6 and TRBJ2-5, with TRBD1 matching 8 bases. This CDR3 contains 16 residues. CDR1 and CDR2 from the germline V gene are MNHNY and SVGAGI (reference sequence). V lost 2 bases, J lost 3 bases, and 8 bases stayed unmatched. The CDR3 here is CASSYGQGADKETQYF. CDR3 sequence (DNA): TGTGCCAGCAGTTACGGGCAGGGGGCGGACAAAGAGACCCAGTACTTC.

J is TRBJ2-7 and V is TRBV15; TRBD2 might be the D (5 bases). The germline gives CDR1 LNHNV, CDR2 YYDKDF (reference sequence). The CDR3 contains 14 residues. Trimming removed 3 bases from V and 1 base from J, with 10 bases in between. CDR3 nucleotides: TGTGCCACCAGCAGGTTCGAGCGGTCCTACGAGCAGTACTTC. Translated, it gives CATSRFERSYEQYF.

V and J are TRBV5-1 and TRBJ1-5; unclear D gene. The CDR3 runs 15 residues. V was cut by 0 bases and J by 7 bases, with 14 bases left in between. Per the germline V gene, CDR1 is SGHRS and CDR2 is YFSETQ. The CDR3 DNA follows: TGCGCCAGCAGCTTGGCCGGTGAGAGAGCGCAGCCCCAGCATTTT. Its protein product is CASSLAGERAQPQHF.

The CDR3: CASSRDRGLNEQYF. CDR3 sequence (DNA): TGTGCCAGCAGCCGAGACAGGGGGCTTAACGAGCAGTACTTC. The rearrangement links TRBV14 to TRBJ2-7; 10 bases align to TRBD1. The J segment lost 5 bases and the V segment lost 4 bases, leaving 5 bases of the junction unmatched. Germline values: CDR1 SGHDN, CDR2 FVKESK. The CDR3 covers 14 residues.

This chain links TRBV29-1 with TRBJ1-1; weak D call: TRBD1 (6 bases). Germline CDR1 and CDR2: SQVTM and ANQGSEA. This CDR3 has 13 residues. Trimming left V 5 bases short and J 4 bases short, with 14 bases between. The CDR3 is CSVLPQGGTEAFF. CDR3 DNA: TGCAGCGTTCTCCCACAGGGAGGCACTGAAGCTTTCTTT. The full variable domain, with the rest looked up from reference TRBV29-1 and TRBJ1-1, is SAVISQKPSRDICQRGTSLTIQCQVDSQVTMMFWYRQQPGQSLTLIATANQGSEATYESGFVIDKFPISRPNLTFSTLTVSNMSPEDSSIYLCSVLPQGGTEAFFGQGTRLTVV.

The sample holds one count of this clone. The rearrangement uses TRBV7-9 and TRBJ2-5; D unresolved. V lost 1 base, J lost 5 bases, and 14 bases lay in between. CDR1 and CDR2 from the germline V gene are SEHNR and FQNEAQ (reference sequence). CDR3 length: 15 amino acids. CDR3 residues: CASSLEGSLGETQYF. The CDR3 bases are TGTGCCAGCAGCTTAGAAGGGTCTCTGGGGGAGACCCAGTACTTC.

The chain has TRBV29-1 and TRBJ1-2; TRBD1 agrees at 12 bases. V was clipped by 5 bases and J by 3 bases; unmatched bases: 7. CDR1 and CDR2 (germline): SQVTM, ANQGSEA. This CDR3 has 15 amino acids. The CDR3: CSVFTGTGGDYGYTF. CDR3 sequence (DNA): TGCAGCGTTTTTACCGGGACAGGGGGCGACTATGGCTACACCTTC.

This clone was counted once. The chain is built from TRBV21-1 and TRBJ2-3. TRBV21-1 represents a pseudogene. This CDR3 is built from 15 residues. CDR3: CASSKWVQSTDTQYF. The CDR3 DNA reads TGTGCCAGCAGCAAATGGGTCCAAAGCACAGATACGCAGTATTTT.

The V gene is TRBV7-6, the J gene TRBJ2-7; no clear D. CDR3 length equals 14 residues. Between the trimmed V and J ends, which lost 1 base and 2 bases, there was a span of 9 bases. Germline V gives CDR1 SGHVS, CDR2 FNYEAQ. The CDR3 sequence: CASSLDPGTYEQYF. The CDR3 DNA sequence: TGTGCCAGCAGCTTAGACCCAGGTACCTACGAGCAGTACTTC. Full variable domain (missing parts from reference TRBV7-6 and TRBJ2-7): GAGVSQSPRYKVTKRGQDVALRCDPISGHVSLYWYRQALGQGPEFLTYFNYEAQQDKSGLPNDRFSAERPEGSISTLTIQRTEQRDSAMYRCASSLDPGTYEQYFGPGTRLTVT.

This clone was seen just once. The genes are TRBV28 and TRBJ2-2; the match to TRBD2 covers 10 bases. J was trimmed by 3 bases and V by 5 bases; bases with no gene match: 15. There are 19 residues in the CDR3. The germline CDR1 and CDR2 sequences are MDHEN and SYDVKM. CDR3: CASSPYLGSGRPYTGELFF. CDR3 bases: TGTGCCAGCAGTCCATACCTCGGTAGCGGGAGGCCATACACCGGGGAGCTGTTTTTT.

The chain has TRBV5-8 and TRBJ2-7, with a tentative D call TRBD1 (6 bases). From germline, CDR1 is SGHTS and CDR2 YDEGEE. The ends were cut back, 3 bases at V and 2 bases at J, with 21 bases in the middle. This CDR3 has 17 amino acids. The CDR3 nucleotides are TGTGCCAGCAGCTCGGGTGGACAGTATACACCCCCCTACGAGCAGTACTTC. Amino acid sequence: CASSSGGQYTPPYEQYF.

The V gene is TRBV6-1, the J gene TRBJ1-2; D is ambiguous. This CDR3 spans 15 amino acids. The germline V gene has CDR1 MNHNS and CDR2 SASEGT. The ends were cut back, 7 bases at V and 1 base at J, with 16 bases in the middle. CDR3 coding DNA: TGTGCCAGCATCCCCAGGTGGACTGATAACTATGGCTACACCTTC. Protein sequence: CASIPRWTDNYGYTF.

V usage is TRBV7-8 and J usage is TRBJ1-1; D is unclear. The CDR3 is made up of 16 amino acids. Germline assignment: CDR1 SGHVS and CDR2 FQNEAQ. V was trimmed by 0 bases and J by 2 bases, leaving 13 bases between them. DNA for the CDR3: TGTGCCAGCAGCTTAGCCCCAAGGCGGGGAAACACTGAAGCTTTCTTT. As protein: CASSLAPRRGNTEAFF.

The genes are TRBV9 and TRBJ2-3; 8 bases agree with TRBD2. Germline V gives CDR1 SGDLS, CDR2 YYNGEE. With 2 bases clipped from V and 4 bases from J, the junction kept 12 bases outside the gene matches. CDR3 size: 17 residues. CDR3 in DNA: TGTGCCAGCAGCGTGGCTATAGCGGGACCGGTCCCAGATACGCAGTATTTT. Its translation: CASSVAIAGPVPDTQYF.

The rearrangement uses TRBV28 and TRBJ2-3; 10 nucleotides align to TRBD2. The CDR3 is 18 residues long. Losses at the gene ends were 8 bases for V and 0 bases for J; bases not matched to a gene: 14. Germline values: CDR1 MDHEN, CDR2 SYDVKM. As DNA, the CDR3 is TGTGCCAGCTCCCCAGGGGTACTAGCGGGGCTAAGCACAGATACGCAGTATTTT. Translated, it gives CASSPGVLAGLSTDTQYF.

This chain joins TRBV7-9 and TRBJ2-1; 9 nucleotides align to TRBD2. Germline assignment: CDR1 SEHNR and CDR2 FQNEAQ (reference sequence). The CDR3 runs 17 residues. J lost 9 bases, V lost 3 bases, and 15 bases had no gene match. In nucleotides, the CDR3 is TGTGCCAGCAGCTTCCCGAGCAGTGGCGGGAGGGGCTCTGAGCAGTTCTTC. Its translation is CASSFPSSGGRGSEQFF.

The chain uses TRBV28 and TRBJ2-7, with 9 bases identical to TRBD2. This CDR3 comprises 12 residues. Germline V gene data show CDR1 as MDHEN and CDR2 as SYDVKM. V dropped 10 bases and J dropped 3; count of bases not matched to a gene: 4. The chain's CDR3 is CATASGDYEQYF. The DNA of the CDR3 is TGTGCCACCGCTAGCGGGGACTACGAGCAGTACTTC.

The chain has TRBV28 and TRBJ2-1; 7 bases map to TRBD1. The germline CDR1 and CDR2 sequences are MDHEN and SYDVKM. Trimming cost V 3 bases and J 5 bases; bases outside gene matches: 10. The CDR3 is 16 residues long. DNA for the CDR3: TGTGCCAGCAGTTTCTTCAGCATCGGACAGGACAATGAGCAGTTCTTC. Translated: CASSFFSIGQDNEQFF. Full variable domain (missing parts from reference TRBV28 and TRBJ2-1): DVKVTQSSRYLVKRTGEKVFLECVQDMDHENMFWYRQDPGLGLRLIYFSYDVKMKEKGDIPEGYSVSREKKERFSLILESASTNQTSMYLCASSFFSIGQDNEQFFGPGTRLTVL.

J is TRBJ1-1 and V is TRBV11-2; weak D call: TRBD1 (6 bases). Trimming left V 8 bases short and J 8 bases short, with 15 bases between. Germline assignment: CDR1 SGHAT and CDR2 FQNNGV. This CDR3 is 12 amino acids long. The CDR3 sequence: CASSETGREAFF. The DNA of the CDR3 is TGTGCCAGCTCGGAGACAGGAAGAGAAGCTTTCTTT.